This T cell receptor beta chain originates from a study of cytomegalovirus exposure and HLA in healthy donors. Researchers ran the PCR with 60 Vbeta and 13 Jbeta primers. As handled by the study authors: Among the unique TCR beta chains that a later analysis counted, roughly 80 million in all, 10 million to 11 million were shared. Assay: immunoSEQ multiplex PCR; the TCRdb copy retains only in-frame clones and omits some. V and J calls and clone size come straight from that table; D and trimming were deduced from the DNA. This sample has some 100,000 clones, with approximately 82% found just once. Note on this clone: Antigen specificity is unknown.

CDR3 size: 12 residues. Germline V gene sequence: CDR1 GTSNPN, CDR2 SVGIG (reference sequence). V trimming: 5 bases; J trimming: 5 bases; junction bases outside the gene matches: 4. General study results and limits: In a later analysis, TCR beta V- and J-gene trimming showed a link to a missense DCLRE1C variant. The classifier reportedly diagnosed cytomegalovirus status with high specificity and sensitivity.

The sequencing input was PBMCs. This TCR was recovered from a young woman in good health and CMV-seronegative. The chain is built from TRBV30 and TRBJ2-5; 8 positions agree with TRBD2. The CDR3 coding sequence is TGTGCCTGGGCACTAGCGGTCGAGACCCAGTACTTC. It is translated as CAWALAVETQYF.